This paragraph covers one TCR beta chain sequence. Its antigen is undetermined. Profiling relied on immunoSEQ multiplex PCR, and the TCRdb table lists in-frame clones only, not all of them. The sample includes some 150,000 clones, about nine tenths of them seen just once. In germline, CDR1 is MDHEN, CDR2 SYDVKM. V was shortened by 7 bases and J by 8 bases, with 9 bases between the two germline ends. This CDR3 is 11 amino acids long. The record originates from a study of T cell responses to AZD1222 COVID-19 vaccine. Study results and limitations: Vaccine-associated CD4 TCRs ranged over spike, dominating at 160-218 and 743-854. Just a handful of people given AZD1222 tested seropositive at baseline.

This TCR was recovered from an adult in good health. Sample: peripheral blood, taken on day 0 of AZD1222 vaccination. The J gene is TRBJ2-1, the V gene TRBV28, with no clear D. CDR3 bases: TGTGCCAGCAAATCGGTGGATGAGCAGTTCTTC. Its protein is CASKSVDEQFF.